This TCR beta chain was identified during a study of T cell repertoires in cytomegalovirus infection. Study details: It can be stated that public TCR beta signatures indicated CMV infection as well as a matching HLA type. Study observations and caveats: The cumulative frequency of public TCR beta families identified carriers of CMV plus the relevant HLA. The ex vivo response was dominated by HLA-C-restricted CMV-specific TCR beta clonotypes.

TCRdb processed the reads anew with MiXCR; each CDR3 protein has one entry. The table has about 530,000 distinct CDR3 sequences, about 30% seen once. Note on this clonotype: Its antigen is not identified.

The CDR3 covers 14 residues. Germline loops: CDR1 MDHEN, CDR2 SYDVKM. V gave up 5 bases and J gave up 6 bases, with 14 bases separating them. What was sequenced was PBMCs. V is TRBV28 and J is TRBJ1-5; D perhaps matches TRBD1 (6 bases). The clonotype originates from a human donor in good health (CMV status not recorded). Some clones in this sample may be carry-over from other donors' samples. CDR3 amino acids: CASSPNREAQPQHF. As DNA, the CDR3 is TGTGCCAGCAGTCCTAACAGGGAAGCTCAGCCCCAGCATTTT. Full variable domain (remainder filled in from reference TRBV28 and TRBJ1-5): DVKVTQSSRYLVKRTGEKVFLECVQDMDHENMFWYRQDPGLGLRLIYFSYDVKMKEKGDIPEGYSVSREKKERFSLILESASTNQTSMYLCASSPNREAQPQHFGDGTRLSIL.